This T cell receptor (beta chain) was obtained from a study of molecular identifiers for immune sequencing clone quantification. TCRdb re-analysed the PCR reads in MiXCR, keeping a single row per CDR3 protein. The data contain over 600,000 distinct CDR3 sequences, about 20% of them singletons. V lost 4 bases, J lost 6 bases, and 6 bases stayed unmatched. This CDR3 is 15 amino acids long. CDR1 and CDR2 (germline): SGDLS, YYNGEE. The sample holds many counts of this clonotype. V is TRBV9 and J is TRBJ1-5, with TRBD1 identical over 11 bases. The sample comprised naive CD8+ T cells from blood, with Jurkat cell RNA spiked in. Subset in this sample: FACS-sorted CD8+CD4-CCR7+CD45RA+ naive T cells. The receptor comes from a human donor in good health. Some libraries in this study had Jurkat cell RNA spiked in. CDR3 nucleotide sequence: TGTGCCAGCAGCCCGGACAGGGGGCCGGGTCAGCCCCAGCATTTT. Amino acid sequence: CASSPDRGPGQPQHF.